This TCR beta chain was documented in a study of T cell responses to AZD1222 COVID-19 vaccine. Overall study context: Timing groups of about 4 and about 12 weeks for second doses were pooled.

With regard to this clone: Its antigen remains unidentified.

The repertoire was sequenced with immunoSEQ multiplex PCR; TCRdb's copy has only in-frame clones and lacks some. The repertoire holds 100,000 to 150,000 clones, 90% seen once, with around 6.9% in the top ten. Study-wide points: Donors in the cohort were predominantly white British and more often female, and clonal diversity was possibly underestimated. Researchers report vaccine-associated CD4 TCRs spanning spike, with dominance at 160-218 and 743-854.

J was trimmed by 5 bases and V by 6 bases; bases with no gene match: 7. Germline lookup yields CDR1 LNHDA and CDR2 SQIVND (reference sequence). The CDR3 has 15 residues. Sequencing was performed on peripheral blood, taken on day 0 of AZD1222 vaccination. The rearrangement joins TRBV19 to TRBJ2-2; 9 positions match TRBD1. The origin of this receptor is an adult in good health. CDR3: CASSQTGGVTGELFF. For the CDR3, the DNA is TGTGCCAGTAGCCAGACAGGGGGTGTGACCGGGGAGCTGTTTTTT.